Following are 9 T cell receptor beta chains from one sample sequenced in a study of cytomegalovirus exposure and HLA in healthy donors. In the PCR, 60 Vbeta and 13 Jbeta primers were used. Assay used: immunoSEQ multiplex PCR; TCRdb lists only in-frame clones, some missing. The sample shows fewer than 70,000 clones, approximately 70% of them seen only once. The source material was PBMCs. The receptors originated from a male donor in good health and CMV-seropositive.

The V call is TRBV2, the J call TRBJ2-5, with 10 bases that match TRBD2. The CDR3 extends over 16 amino acids. CDR1 is SNHLY, CDR2 FYNNEI, per germline. Trimming removed 1 base from V and 6 bases from J; junction bases left unmatched: 8. The CDR3 region has the DNA TGTGCCAGCAGTGAAGGAAGCGGGGGGGCCGTTAAGACCCAGTACTTC. The encoded protein is CASSEGSGGAVKTQYF.

DNA of the CDR3: TGTGCCAGCAGCCGCGTGGCGGGTCGCATCGCTGAAGCTTTCTTT. Translating it yields CASSRVAGRIAEAFF. The rearrangement joins TRBV7-9 to TRBJ1-1; no firm D call. The length of the CDR3 is 15 residues. The V gene lost 5 bases and the J gene lost 6 bases, with 19 bases spanning the gap. Germline CDR1 reads SEHNR; CDR2 reads FQNEAQ (reference sequence).

Here the CDR3 DNA reads TGTGCCAGCAGCTCCAGGGTCCCGGCGGATACGCAGTATTTT. It translates to CASSSRVPADTQYF. This chain connects TRBV13 to TRBJ2-3, with D perhaps matching TRBD1 (5 bases). V lost 4 bases, J lost 6 bases, and 14 bases lay in between. The CDR3 runs 14 residues. The germline V gene encodes CDR1 PRHDT and CDR2 FYEKMQ (reference sequence).

The chain couples TRBV19 to TRBJ1-2, with TRBD1 as a possible D gene (6 bases). Germline V lookup: CDR1 LNHDA, CDR2 SQIVND (reference sequence). V lost 3 bases and J lost 1, with 9 bases in between. The CDR3 is made up of 14 amino acids. The CDR3 nucleotides are TGTGCCAGTAGTATGCAGGGACATAACTATGGCTACACCTTC. This sequence encodes CASSMQGHNYGYTF.

The chain joins TRBV20-1 to TRBJ1-2; D call uncertain. CDR1 and CDR2 (germline): DFQATT, SNEGSKA (reference sequence). The V end lost 5 bases, the J end lost 8 bases, and 12 bases lay between the germline ends. This CDR3 comprises 11 residues. The CDR3 loop is CSARELKGYTF. The CDR3 DNA reads TGCAGTGCTCGGGAGCTTAAAGGCTACACCTTC.

This chain joins TRBV12-5 and TRBJ1-5; the D is unclear. The V end was cut by 0 bases, the J end by 3 bases, with 6 bases between. Germline V lookup: CDR1 LGHNT, CDR2 FRNRAP. The CDR3 consists of 14 residues. CDR3 sequence reads: CASGLVSNNQPQHF. The DNA of the CDR3 is TGTGCTAGTGGTTTGGTTTCTAACAATCAGCCCCAGCATTTT. The variable domain in full, with the rest retrieved from reference TRBV12-5 and TRBJ1-5, is DARVTQTPRHKVTEMGQEVTMRCQPILGHNTVFWYRQTMMQGLELLAYFRNRAPLDDSGMPKDRFSAEMPDATLATLKIQPSEPRDSAVYFCASGLVSNNQPQHFGDGTRLSIL.

In DNA form, the CDR3 reads TGTGCCAGCAGTGCATATAGGGGACAGCCAGATACGCAGTATTTT. This sequence encodes CASSAYRGQPDTQYF. V and J are TRBV27 and TRBJ2-3; 7 bases line up with TRBD1. This CDR3 spans 15 amino acids. Germline V CDR1 and CDR2: MNHEY, SMNVEV (reference sequence). Losses at the gene ends were 5 bases for V and 4 bases for J; bases not matched to a gene: 9.

Notes on this clone: Different DNA sequences within this sample yield the same CDR3. This sequence joins TRBV5-1 and TRBJ2-5; D call uncertain. Per germline, CDR1 SGHRS and CDR2 YFSETQ. The CDR3 loop spans 12 amino acids. V lost 0 bases to trimming and J lost 4 bases, with 4 bases between them. The CDR3: CASSLAGETQYF. CDR3 in DNA: TGCGCCAGCAGCTTGGCGGGAGAGACCCAGTACTTC.

J is TRBJ2-7 and V is TRBV5-1, with D perhaps TRBD1 (6 bases). This CDR3 is built from 14 residues. The germline CDR1 and CDR2 sequences are SGHRS and YFSETQ. Trimming took off 4 bases at V and 1 base at J, with 12 bases between the two ends. Here the CDR3 DNA reads TGCGCCAGCAGCGGAACGGACAGATCCTACGAGCAGTACTTC. This translates into CASSGTDRSYEQYF. The full variable domain, rest sourced from reference TRBV5-1 and TRBJ2-7, is KAGVTQTPRYLIKTRGQQVTLSCSPISGHRSVSWYQQTPGQGLQFLFEYFSETQRNKGNFPGRFSGRQFSNSRSEMNVSTLELGDSALYLCASSGTDRSYEQYFGPGTRLTVT.